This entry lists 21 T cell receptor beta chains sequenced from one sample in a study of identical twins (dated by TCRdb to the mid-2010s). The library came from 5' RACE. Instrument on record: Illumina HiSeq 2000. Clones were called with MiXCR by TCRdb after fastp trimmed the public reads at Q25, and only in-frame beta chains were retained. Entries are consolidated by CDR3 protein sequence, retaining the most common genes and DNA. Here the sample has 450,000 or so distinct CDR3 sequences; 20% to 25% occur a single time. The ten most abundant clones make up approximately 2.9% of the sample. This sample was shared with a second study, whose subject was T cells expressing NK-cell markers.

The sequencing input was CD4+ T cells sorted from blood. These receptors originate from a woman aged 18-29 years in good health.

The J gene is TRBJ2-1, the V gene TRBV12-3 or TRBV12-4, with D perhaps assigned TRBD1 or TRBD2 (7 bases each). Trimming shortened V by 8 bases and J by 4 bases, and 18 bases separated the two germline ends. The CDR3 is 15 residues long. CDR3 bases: TGTGCCAGCCAAGCAGGGGGGGCTAATTACAATGAGCAGTTCTTC. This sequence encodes CASQAGGANYNEQFF.

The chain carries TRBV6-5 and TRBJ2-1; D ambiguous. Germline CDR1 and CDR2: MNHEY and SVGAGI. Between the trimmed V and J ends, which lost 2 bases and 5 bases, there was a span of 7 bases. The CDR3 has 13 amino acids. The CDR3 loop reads CASSYGRNNEQFF. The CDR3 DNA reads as TGTGCCAGCAGTTACGGGCGGAACAATGAGCAGTTCTTC.

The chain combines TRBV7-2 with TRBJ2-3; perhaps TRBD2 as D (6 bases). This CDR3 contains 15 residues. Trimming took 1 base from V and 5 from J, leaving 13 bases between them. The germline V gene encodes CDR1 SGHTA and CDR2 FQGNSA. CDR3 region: CASSLVRERIDTQYF. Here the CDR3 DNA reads TGTGCCAGCAGCTTAGTCCGGGAGAGGATAGATACGCAGTATTTT.

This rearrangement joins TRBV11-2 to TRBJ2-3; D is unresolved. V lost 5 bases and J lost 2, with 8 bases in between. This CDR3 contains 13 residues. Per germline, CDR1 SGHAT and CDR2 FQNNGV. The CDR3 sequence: CASSRAFTDTQYF. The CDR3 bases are TGTGCCAGCAGCCGCGCCTTCACAGATACGCAGTATTTT.

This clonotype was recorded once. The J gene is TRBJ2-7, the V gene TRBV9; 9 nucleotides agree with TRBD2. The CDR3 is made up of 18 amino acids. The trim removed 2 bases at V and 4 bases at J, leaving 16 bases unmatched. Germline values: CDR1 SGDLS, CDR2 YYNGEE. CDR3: CASSVPGGEAGGDYEQYF. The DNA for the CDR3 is TGTGCCAGCAGCGTCCCCGGGGGGGAAGCGGGAGGTGATTACGAGCAGTACTTC.

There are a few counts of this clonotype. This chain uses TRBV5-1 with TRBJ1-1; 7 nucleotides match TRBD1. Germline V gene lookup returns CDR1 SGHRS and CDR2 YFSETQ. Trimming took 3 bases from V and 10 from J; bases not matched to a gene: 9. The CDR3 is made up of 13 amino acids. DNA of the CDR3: TGCGCCAGCAGCTCGCAAAACAGGGGAGGAGCTTTCTTT. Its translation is CASSSQNRGGAFF.

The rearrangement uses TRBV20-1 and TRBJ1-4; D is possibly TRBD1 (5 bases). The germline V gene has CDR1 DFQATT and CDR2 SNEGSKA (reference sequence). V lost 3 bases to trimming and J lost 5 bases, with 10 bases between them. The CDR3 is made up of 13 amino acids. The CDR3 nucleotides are TGCAGTGCTAGTCGGACATCCAATGAAAAACTGTTTTTT. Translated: CSASRTSNEKLFF.

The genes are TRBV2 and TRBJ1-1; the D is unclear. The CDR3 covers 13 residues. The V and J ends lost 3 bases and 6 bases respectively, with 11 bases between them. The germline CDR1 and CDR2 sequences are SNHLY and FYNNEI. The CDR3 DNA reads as TGTGCCAGCAGTGATCGCAGGAGGGCTGAAGCTTTCTTT. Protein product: CASSDRRRAEAFF.

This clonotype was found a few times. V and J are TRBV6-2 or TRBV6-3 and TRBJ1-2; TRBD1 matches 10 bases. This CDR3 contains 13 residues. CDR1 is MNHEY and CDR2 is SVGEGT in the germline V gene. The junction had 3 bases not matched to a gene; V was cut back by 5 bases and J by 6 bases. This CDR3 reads CASSADRGNGYTF. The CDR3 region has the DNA TGTGCCAGCAGTGCGGACAGGGGGAATGGCTACACCTTC.

CDR3 region: CSSGGADSYGYTF. The CDR3 DNA sequence: TGCAGCTCGGGGGGGGCGGATAGCTATGGCTACACCTTC. This chain uses TRBV29-1 with TRBJ1-2; D is perhaps TRBD1 (6 bases). Germline V CDR1 and CDR2: SQVTM, ANQGSEA. V lost 8 bases and J 4 bases, leaving 17 bases between the germline ends. The CDR3 consists of 13 residues.

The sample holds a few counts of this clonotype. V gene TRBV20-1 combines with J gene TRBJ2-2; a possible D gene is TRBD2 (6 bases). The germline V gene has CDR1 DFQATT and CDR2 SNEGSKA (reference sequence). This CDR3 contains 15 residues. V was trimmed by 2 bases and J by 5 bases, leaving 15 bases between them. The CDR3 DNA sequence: TGCAGTGCTAGACTACCGGGACTGAGAACCGGGGAGCTGTTTTTT. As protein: CSARLPGLRTGELFF.

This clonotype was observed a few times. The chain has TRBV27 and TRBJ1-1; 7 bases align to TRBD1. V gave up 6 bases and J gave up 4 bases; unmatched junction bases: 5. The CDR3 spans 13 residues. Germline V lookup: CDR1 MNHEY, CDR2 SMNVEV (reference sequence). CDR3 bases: TGTGCCAGCAGCTACAGGGGATTCACTGAAGCTTTCTTT. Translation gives CASSYRGFTEAFF.

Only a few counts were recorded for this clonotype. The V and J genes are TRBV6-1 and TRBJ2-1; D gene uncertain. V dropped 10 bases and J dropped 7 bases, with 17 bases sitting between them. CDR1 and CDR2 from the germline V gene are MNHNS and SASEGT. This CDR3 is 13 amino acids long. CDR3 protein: CATLHDTRNEQFF. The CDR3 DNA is TGTGCCACCCTACACGATACCCGGAATGAGCAGTTCTTC.

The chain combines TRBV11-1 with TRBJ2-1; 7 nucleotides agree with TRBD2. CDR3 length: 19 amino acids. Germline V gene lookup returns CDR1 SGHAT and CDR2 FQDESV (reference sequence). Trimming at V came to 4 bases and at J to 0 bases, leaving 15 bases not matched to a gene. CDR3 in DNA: TGTGCCAGCAGCTCTAATTCGGGACTAACCGTAAGCTCCTACAATGAGCAGTTCTTC. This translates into CASSSNSGLTVSSYNEQFF.

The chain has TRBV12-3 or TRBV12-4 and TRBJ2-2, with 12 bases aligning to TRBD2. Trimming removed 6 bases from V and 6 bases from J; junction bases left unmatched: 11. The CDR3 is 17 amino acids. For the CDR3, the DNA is TGTGCCAGCAGACCTAGGGCTAGCGGGGGGGCCGCCGGGGAGCTGTTTTTT. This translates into CASRPRASGGAAGELFF.

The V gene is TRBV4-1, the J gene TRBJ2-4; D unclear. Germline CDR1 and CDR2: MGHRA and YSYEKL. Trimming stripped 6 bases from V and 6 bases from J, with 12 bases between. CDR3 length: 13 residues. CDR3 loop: CASRRVPGNIQYF. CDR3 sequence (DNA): TGCGCCAGCAGGCGAGTCCCGGGAAACATTCAGTACTTC.

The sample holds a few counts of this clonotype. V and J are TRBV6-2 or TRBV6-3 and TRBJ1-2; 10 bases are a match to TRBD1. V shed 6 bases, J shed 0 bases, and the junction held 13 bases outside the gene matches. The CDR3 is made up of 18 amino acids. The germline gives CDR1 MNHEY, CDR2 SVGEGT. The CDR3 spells CASRSLPGQGRANYGYTF. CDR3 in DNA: TGTGCCAGCAGATCTCTTCCGGGACAGGGGAGGGCTAACTATGGCTACACCTTC.

The chain's CDR3 is CASSRFGHTEAFF. The CDR3 bases are TGTGCCAGCAGTCGCTTCGGACACACTGAAGCTTTCTTT. The chain employs TRBV12-3 or TRBV12-4 and TRBJ1-1; the D is unclear. This CDR3 region has 13 residues. Trimming shortened V by 5 bases and J by 3 bases, and 10 bases separated the two germline ends.

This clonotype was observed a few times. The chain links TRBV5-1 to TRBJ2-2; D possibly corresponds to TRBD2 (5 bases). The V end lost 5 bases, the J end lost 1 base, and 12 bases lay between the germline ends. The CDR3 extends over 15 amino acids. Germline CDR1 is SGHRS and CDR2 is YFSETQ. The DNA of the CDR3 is TGCGCCAGCAGATTACTAGAACAGAACACCGGGGAGCTGTTTTTT. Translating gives CASRLLEQNTGELFF.

The CDR3 loop reads CASSISLVETQYF. The CDR3 DNA is TGTGCCAGCAGCATCAGCCTCGTAGAGACCCAGTACTTC. This chain joins TRBV5-5 and TRBJ2-5; no clear D gene. Trimming removed 4 bases at V and 4 bases at J, with 11 bases between. Germline CDR1 and CDR2: SGHKS and YYEKEE (reference sequence). This CDR3 spans 13 amino acids.

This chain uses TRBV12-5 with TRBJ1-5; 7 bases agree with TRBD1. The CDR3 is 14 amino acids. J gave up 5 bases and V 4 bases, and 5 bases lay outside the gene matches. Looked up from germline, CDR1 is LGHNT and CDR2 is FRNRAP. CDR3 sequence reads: CASGSGTEDQPQHF. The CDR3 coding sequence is TGTGCTAGTGGTTCGGGGACAGAAGATCAGCCCCAGCATTTT.